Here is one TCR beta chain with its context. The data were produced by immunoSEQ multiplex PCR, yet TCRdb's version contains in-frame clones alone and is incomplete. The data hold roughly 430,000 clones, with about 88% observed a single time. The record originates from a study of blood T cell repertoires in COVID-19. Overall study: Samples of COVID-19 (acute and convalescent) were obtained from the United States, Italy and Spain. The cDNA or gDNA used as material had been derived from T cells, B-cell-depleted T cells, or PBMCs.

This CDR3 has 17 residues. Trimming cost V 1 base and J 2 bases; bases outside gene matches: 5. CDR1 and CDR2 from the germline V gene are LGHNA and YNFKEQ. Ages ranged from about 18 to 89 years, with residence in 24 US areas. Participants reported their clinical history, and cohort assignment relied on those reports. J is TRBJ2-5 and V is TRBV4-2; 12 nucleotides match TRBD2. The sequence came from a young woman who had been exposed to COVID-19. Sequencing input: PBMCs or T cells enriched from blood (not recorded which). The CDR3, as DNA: TGTGCCAGCAGCCAAGTTTCACTAGCGGGGGGTCAAGAGACCCAGTACTTC. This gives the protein CASSQVSLAGGQETQYF.